This T cell receptor beta chain appears in the sequencing data of a study of long-term antiretroviral therapy in people with HIV. Every donor contributed at least one pre-ART and at least two post-ART PBMC samples. Participants with HIV, all of them, were treated in the United States. This clone has only a few counts. Its antigen is as yet unknown. Trimming pared 8 bases from V and 9 bases from J, leaving 12 bases between. Germline assignment: CDR1 MGHDK and CDR2 SYGVNS. The CDR3 consists of 11 residues. At survey level, the immunoSEQ assay was run in its v3.0 version. Produced via immunoSEQ multiplex PCR; TCRdb's table is partial and in-frame only. The sample lists about 35,000 clones, roughly 82% occurring once. The study's findings and limits: Transplant-donor-level diversity was not reached after ART, though diversity increased. Sampling of blood ran from the mid-2000s to the late 2010s, and older ART regimens were possibly in use.

The material was unsorted PBMCs, obtained 0.3 years after starting antiretroviral therapy. This sequence joins TRBV25-1 and TRBJ2-3; D remains ambiguous. This clonotype was obtained from a man between 18 and 35 years old with HIV. The CDR3, as DNA: TGTGCCAGCGACGGATCGAACACGCAGTATTTT. It translates to CASDGSNTQYF.